The following is a TCR beta chain sequence with its context. Its specificity is not known. At one end the junction does not follow the germline gene, possibly because of a read error. Germline CDR1 SGHRS, CDR2 YFSETQ. This CDR3 region has 15 residues. The data originate from a study of tumor-infiltrating lymphocytes in primary liver carcinoma. Study overall: Sample yields of productive TCRbeta reads, ranging from roughly 3.65 to 7.13 million, were similar across tissue types.

The authors made TCR beta cDNA from roughly 480 ng total RNA with a constant-region primer. ARM-PCR, slightly modified, supplied the TCR beta libraries through three nested multiplex PCR rounds. With TRBV1-TRBV30 forward primers and a C-beta reverse primer, the first two PCR rounds were run for approximately 10 cycles each. TCRdb passed the multiplex PCR reads through MiXCR, listing each CDR3 protein once. The sample consists of under 90,000 distinct CDR3 sequences, 65% to 80% of them appearing once. From roughly 20-30 mg of unsorted bulk tissue, DNA and RNA were co-extracted together. In every tumor sample, viable tumor cells made up over 85%. Notes on the study in general: About 7-24% of top clones, no more, were shared by all five regions.

This chain joins TRBV5-1 and TRBJ2-1, with D possibly matching TRBD2 (5 bases). The sequence derives from a man aged 40-49 years with primary liver carcinoma and hepatitis B virus infection. The sequenced material came from liver tumor tissue from sampling region 1. Subset in this sample: tumor region T1, superior pole. The CDR3 DNA follows: TGCGCCAGCAGCGCTGGACTCACAGCCTACAATGAGGAGCTCTTC. Translated: CASSAGLTAYNEELF.